The 20 T cell receptor beta chains listed next were all sequenced from one sample in a study of patients and donors after allogeneic stem cell transplantation. From the RT-PCR reads, TCRdb called clonotypes with MiXCR, one entry per CDR3 protein. This table has roughly 890 distinct CDR3 sequences, more than 0.35% appearing once. Sequences were obtained from blood, either unsorted or a sorted T cell fraction (not recorded which). The source of these receptors is a human donor who was either an allogeneic HSCT recipient or a stem cell or donor lymphocyte infusion donor (not recorded which). It is not recorded whose cells these are; they may come from a transplant donor.

Sample share makes this clonotype medium-sized. The chain couples TRBV20-1 to TRBJ2-6; D not certain. The CDR3 covers 15 residues. The V end lost 0 bases, the J end lost 1 base, and 7 bases lay between the germline ends. Per germline, CDR1 DFQATT and CDR2 SNEGSKA (reference sequence). The CDR3 here is CSARDSVSGANVLTF. CDR3 coding DNA: TGCAGTGCTAGAGATTCAGTATCTGGGGCCAACGTCCTGACTTTC.

This clonotype is judged medium-sized. The chain recombines TRBV6-1 with TRBJ1-1; D unclear. This CDR3 has 14 amino acids. Germline assignment: CDR1 MNHNS and CDR2 SASEGT. Trimming took off 2 bases at V and 3 bases at J, with 10 bases between the two ends. CDR3 sequence: CASSEPVSYTEAFF. CDR3 nucleotides: TGTGCCAGCAGTGAACCGGTGAGCTACACTGAAGCTTTCTTT.

This clonotype is categorized as medium-sized (0.01 to 0.1%). The V gene is TRBV20-1, the J gene TRBJ1-1; D not resolved. The CDR3 is 12 amino acids. The V and J ends lost 3 bases and 3 bases respectively, with 8 bases between them. Germline assignment: CDR1 DFQATT and CDR2 SNEGSKA (reference sequence). CDR3 residues: CSARDGDTEAFF. DNA of the CDR3: TGCAGTGCTAGGGACGGGGACACTGAAGCTTTCTTT.

Within the sample, this clonotype is medium-sized. V gene TRBV6-4 combines with J gene TRBJ2-3; 11 bases map to TRBD2. Per germline, CDR1 MRHNA and CDR2 SNTAGT. V dropped 2 bases and J dropped 6; count of bases not matched to a gene: 4. The CDR3 covers 15 residues. As DNA, the CDR3 is TGTGCCAGCAGTGACGGTGCTAGCGGGGGGGATACGCAGTATTTT. Its translation: CASSDGASGGDTQYF.

Judged by abundance, this clonotype is medium-sized. DNA of the CDR3: TGTGCCAGCAAAGACTCCGGACAGGGCAACTATGGCTACACCTTC. This encodes CASKDSGQGNYGYTF. The gene calls are TRBV6-4 and TRBJ1-2; 8 nucleotides line up with TRBD1. CDR1 and CDR2 (germline): MRHNA, SNTAGT. J lost 2 bases, V lost 7 bases, and 9 bases had no gene match. This CDR3 region has 15 residues.

This clonotype qualifies as large. This chain connects TRBV27 to TRBJ2-1; 11 nucleotides align to TRBD2. The CDR3 runs to 19 residues. J lost 4 bases, V lost 2 bases, and 13 bases had no gene match. Germline V gives CDR1 MNHEY, CDR2 SMNVEV (reference sequence). The CDR3 DNA follows: TGTGCCAGCAGTTTACTTCGGGTTAGCGGGAGGGACGAATACAATGAGCAGTTCTTC. As protein: CASSLLRVSGRDEYNEQFF.

This clonotype is classed as medium-sized. The CDR3 here is CASSSDSYGYTF. The CDR3 coding sequence is TGTGCCAGCAGCTCGGACAGCTATGGCTACACCTTC. The chain has TRBV5-5 and TRBJ1-2; tentatively, D is TRBD1 (6 bases). Germline CDR1 and CDR2: SGHKS and YYEKEE (reference sequence). The CDR3 sequence is 12 residues long. V was shortened by 3 bases and J by 4 bases, with 7 bases between the two germline ends. Based on the CDR3 plus reference TRBV5-5 and TRBJ1-2, the full variable domain is DAGVTQSPTHLIKTRGQQVTLRCSPISGHKSVSWYQQVLGQGPQFIFQYYEKEERGRGNFPDRFSARQFPNYSSELNVNALLLGDSALYLCASSSDSYGYTFGSGTRLTVV.

By share, this clonotype counts as medium-sized. The rearrangement links TRBV6-2 or TRBV6-3 to TRBJ2-7; D uncertain. Deletions cut 2 bases from V and 3 bases from J, with 14 bases between. The CDR3 loop spans 15 amino acids. The V gene's germline CDR1 is MNHEY and CDR2 SVGEGT. CDR3: CASSYEPSMSYEQYF. The CDR3 bases are TGTGCCAGCAGTTACGAGCCCTCCATGAGCTACGAGCAGTACTTC.

Ten or more counts support this clonotype. The chain has TRBV15 and TRBJ2-6, with 9 bases matching TRBD1. This CDR3 has 16 residues. Germline CDR1 and CDR2: LNHNV and YYDKDF (reference sequence). V was clipped by 5 bases and J by 2 bases; unmatched bases: 4. CDR3 sequence: CATSPDRGTGANVLTF. Here the CDR3 DNA reads TGTGCCACCAGCCCGGACAGGGGTACTGGGGCCAACGTCCTGACTTTC.

Sample share makes this clonotype medium-sized. The chain carries TRBV10-3 and TRBJ2-1, with unresolved D. The germline CDR1 and CDR2 sequences are ENHRY and SYGVKD. The CDR3 loop spans 11 amino acids. The ends were cut back, 3 bases at V and 8 bases at J, with 5 bases in the middle. CDR3 sequence: CAISELDEQFF. The CDR3 nucleotides read TGTGCCATCAGTGAACTCGATGAGCAGTTCTTC.

Concerning this clonotype: A read error is possible here, since a much larger clone lies one base away. This chain connects TRBV5-1 to TRBJ1-1; 10 nucleotides line up with TRBD1. The CDR3 consists of 12 residues. Trimming cost V 5 bases and J 7 bases; bases outside gene matches: 2. CDR1 is SGHRS and CDR2 is YFSETQ in the germline V gene. CDR3 in amino acids: CASRGQGHEAFF. The DNA of the CDR3 is TGCGCCAGCAGGGGACAGGGGCATGAAGCTTTCTTT.

This clonotype is medium-sized (0.01 to 0.1%) within its sample. The CDR3: CSAGQREYEQYF. The CDR3 coding sequence is TGCAGTGCTGGGCAGCGGGAGTACGAGCAGTACTTC. The rearrangement uses TRBV20-1 and TRBJ2-7, with 8 nucleotides matching TRBD2. Per germline, CDR1 DFQATT and CDR2 SNEGSKA (reference sequence). After removal of 5 bases from V and 4 bases from J, the junction contained 4 bases not matched to a gene. CDR3 length: 12 amino acids.

This clonotype was seen a handful of times. This chain connects TRBV6-2 or TRBV6-3 to TRBJ2-1, with TRBD2 matching over 7 bases. Unmatched junction bases numbered 4, after V lost 6 bases and J lost 5 bases. Germline assignment: CDR1 MNHEY and CDR2 SVGEGT. The CDR3 consists of 13 residues. CDR3 nucleotide sequence: TGTGCCAGCAGCCTAGCGGAAAACAATGAGCAGTTCTTC. Amino acids: CASSLAENNEQFF.

This clonotype is judged medium-sized. The CDR3 reads CASSPTSAYEQYF. The CDR3 DNA reads TGTGCCAGCAGCCCCACTAGCGCGTACGAGCAGTACTTC. The V call is TRBV27, the J call TRBJ2-7, with 7 bases matching TRBD2. V trimming: 6 bases; J trimming: 4 bases; junction bases outside the gene matches: 6. Germline V gene data show CDR1 as MNHEY and CDR2 as SMNVEV (reference sequence). The CDR3 is 13 amino acids.

In its sample, this clonotype is medium-sized (0.01 to 0.1%). V is TRBV7-6 and J is TRBJ1-4; D is perhaps TRBD1 (5 bases). This CDR3 contains 15 residues. With 1 base removed from V and 5 bases from J, the gap between germline ends came to 11 bases. Germline V gene sequence: CDR1 SGHVS, CDR2 FNYEAQ. The CDR3 DNA sequence: TGTGCCAGCAGCTTAGAGGTCGGGGCAAATGAAAAACTGTTTTTT. Translated: CASSLEVGANEKLFF.

This clonotype is large by share. The chain uses TRBV12-3 or TRBV12-4 and TRBJ2-7, with D perhaps matching TRBD1 (6 bases). The CDR3 is 16 amino acids. The V end lost 5 bases, the J end lost 3 bases, and 20 bases lay between the germline ends. CDR3 loop: CASSPYTRGSRYEQYF. The CDR3 nucleotides are TGTGCCAGCAGTCCATACACCAGGGGTTCTCGCTACGAGCAGTACTTC.

This clonotype was seen ten or more times. This chain links TRBV3-1 with TRBJ1-2; 7 bases agree with TRBD1. The V segment lost 4 bases and the J segment 2 bases; nucleotides outside the gene matches: 7. The germline gives CDR1 LGHDT, CDR2 YNNKEL (reference sequence). The CDR3 is 15 amino acids. CDR3 sequence reads: CASSPRGRVNYGYTF. CDR3 nucleotides: TGTGCCAGCAGCCCGAGGGGGCGAGTCAACTATGGCTACACCTTC. The complete variable domain, with remaining parts taken from reference TRBV3-1 and TRBJ1-2, reads DTAVSQTPKYLVTQMGNDKSIKCEQNLGHDTMYWYKQDSKKFLKIMFSYNNKELIINETVPNRFSPKSPDKAHLNLHINSLELGDSAVYFCASSPRGRVNYGYTFGSGTRLTVV.

This clonotype is medium-sized (0.01 to 0.1%). J is TRBJ1-1 and V is TRBV5-5; unclear D gene. The CDR3 covers 17 residues. V gave up 0 bases and J gave up 1 base, with 16 bases separating them. The germline CDR1 and CDR2 sequences are SGHKS and YYEKEE (reference sequence). CDR3 sequence: CASSLALVVTQNTEAFF. The DNA for the CDR3 is TGTGCCAGCAGCTTGGCCCTGGTGGTTACCCAGAACACTGAAGCTTTCTTT.

In its sample, this clonotype is large. The genes are TRBV11-1 and TRBJ2-7; the D is unclear. There are 11 residues in the CDR3. Trimming left V 3 bases short and J 6 bases short, with 6 bases between. Looked up from germline, CDR1 is SGHAT and CDR2 is FQDESV (reference sequence). Here the CDR3 DNA reads TGTGCCAGCAGCTTTGACACCGAGCAGTACTTC. Translated: CASSFDTEQYF.

Within the sample, this clonotype is medium-sized (0.01 to 0.1%). This rearrangement joins TRBV5-5 to TRBJ1-5; 7 bases match TRBD1. The CDR3 totals 15 residues. Trimming at V came to 3 bases and at J to 3 bases, leaving 6 bases not matched to a gene. CDR1 is SGHKS and CDR2 is YYEKEE in the germline V gene (reference sequence). The CDR3 sequence is CASSWGGQPNQPQHF. In nucleotides, the CDR3 is TGTGCCAGCAGCTGGGGGGGACAGCCCAATCAGCCCCAGCATTTT.